Listed below are T cell receptor beta chains from one sample, sequenced in a study of CD8 T cells in Susac syndrome. TCRdb passed the immunoSEQ multiplex PCR reads through MiXCR, listing each CDR3 protein once. The sample holds under 150,000 distinct CDR3 sequences, around 94% seen once. Sequencing was done on a sample of CD4+ T cells from PBMCs. The source of these receptors is a human donor with multiple sclerosis. The CDR3 runs from the conserved cysteine through the conserved F or W. D genes are given only for firm matches. Clone size, where shown, is once, few, many, or a class for clones that have expanded.

v_call	clone_size	d_call	j_call	cdr3_nt	cdr3_aa
TRBV7-2	.	.	TRBJ1-2	TGTGCCAGCAGCTTAGTAAAAGGGGTGGCTGGCTACACCTTC	CASSLVKGVAGYTF
TRBV20-1	.	TRBD2	TRBJ2-1	TGCAGTGCCAGCCCGGCCCTAGCGGGGCTTGGGAATGAGCAGTTCTTC	CSASPALAGLGNEQFF
TRBV4-1	once	.	TRBJ1-2	TGCGCCAGCAGCCAAGAACGGTCTGCTAACTATGGCTACACCTTC	CASSQERSANYGYTF
TRBV7-2	.	.	TRBJ1-2	TGTGCCAGCAGCATCTACTATGGCTACACCTTC	CASSIYYGYTF
TRBV7-9	.	TRBD1	TRBJ1-2	TGTGCCAGCAGTTCCCTAACAGGGGAAGCTAACTATGGCTACACCTTC	CASSSLTGEANYGYTF
TRBV20-1	few	TRBD2	TRBJ2-7	TGCAGTGCTACAGTCCAGCGGGGCTCCTACGAGCAGTACTTC	CSATVQRGSYEQYF
TRBV30	.	.	TRBJ2-2	TGTGCCTGGAGTCCTAGCCAGACCGGGGAGCTGTTTTTT	CAWSPSQTGELFF
TRBV7-2	once	TRBD1	TRBJ1-5	TGTGCCAGCACCGAGGGACAGGGGGCGCATCAGCCCCAGCATTTT	CASTEGQGAHQPQHF
TRBV6-6	.	.	TRBJ1-1	TGTGCCAGCAGTTACCAAAGCAGGGGAAGGACTGAAGCTTTCTTT	CASSYQSRGRTEAFF
TRBV30	.	TRBD2	TRBJ2-7	TGTGCCTGGAGTGTACGAAGAGCGGGAGGTAACGAGCAGTACTTC	CAWSVRRAGGNEQYF
TRBV4-2	.	TRBD2	TRBJ2-1	TGTGCCAGCAGCCAAGCGGGACTAGCGGGGGGGCCGGGGAATGAGCAGTTCTTC	CASSQAGLAGGPGNEQFF
TRBV2	.	TRBD1	TRBJ1-2	TGTGCCAGCAGTGAAGGGTCAGGGGGCCATGGCTACACCTTC	CASSEGSGGHGYTF
TRBV19	.	TRBD1	TRBJ2-2	TGTGCCAGTAGCCTCACCGACAGGGCGGACACCGGGGAGCTGTTTTTT	CASSLTDRADTGELFF
TRBV7-2	.	.	TRBJ2-2	TGTGCCAGCAGCGCGCGGGTCACGAACACCGGGGAGCTGTTTTTT	CASSARVTNTGELFF
TRBV6-5	.	.	TRBJ2-7	TGTGCCAGCAGTGTCTCCCCTCGGGAGCAGTACTTC	CASSVSPREQYF
TRBV7-9	.	TRBD1	TRBJ1-1	TGTGCCAGCAGCCCGTGGACAGGGGGAAATACTGAAGCTTTCTTT	CASSPWTGGNTEAFF
TRBV15	.	.	TRBJ2-1	TGTGCCACCCGGACATCCGGGAATGAGCAGTTCTTC	CATRTSGNEQFF
TRBV3-1	.	.	TRBJ1-2	TGTGCCAGCAGCCAAGATCTCGGCGGCTACACCTTC	CASSQDLGGYTF
TRBV7-2	.	.	TRBJ1-3	TGTGCCAGCAGCCTCGCGAACACCATATATTTT	CASSLANTIYF
TRBV7-9	.	.	TRBJ2-7	TGTGCCAGCAGCTCCTCGGGGCTCCGTGGCGAGCAGTACTTC	CASSSSGLRGEQYF
TRBV7-2	.	.	TRBJ1-1	TGTGCCAGCACCCCAGGTGTGGCGAACACTGAAGCTTTCTTT	CASTPGVANTEAFF
TRBV30	.	.	TRBJ1-2	TGTGCCTGGAGTCCATTCGGCAGGGGCCAGGGCTACACCTTC	CAWSPFGRGQGYTF
TRBV6-5	.	TRBD1	TRBJ2-7	TGTGCCAGCGGACCGGGACGAGGGGGCAATCACGAGCAGTACTTC	CASGPGRGGNHEQYF
TRBV5-1	.	.	TRBJ2-1	TGCGCCAGCAGCTTGGGACCGGAGAGCAATGAGCAGTTCTTC	CASSLGPESNEQFF
TRBV6-1	.	TRBD2	TRBJ2-3	TGTGCCAGCAAACTGACTAGCGGGGTGAACACAGATACGCAGTATTTT	CASKLTSGVNTDTQYF
TRBV5-4	.	TRBD1	TRBJ1-2	TGTGCCAGCAGCTTGGGCGGCGCAGGGGGCCTCTATGGCTACACCTTC	CASSLGGAGGLYGYTF
TRBV2	.	.	TRBJ2-5	TGTGCCAGCAGACCTCAAATGCAAGAGACCCAGTACTTC	CASRPQMQETQYF